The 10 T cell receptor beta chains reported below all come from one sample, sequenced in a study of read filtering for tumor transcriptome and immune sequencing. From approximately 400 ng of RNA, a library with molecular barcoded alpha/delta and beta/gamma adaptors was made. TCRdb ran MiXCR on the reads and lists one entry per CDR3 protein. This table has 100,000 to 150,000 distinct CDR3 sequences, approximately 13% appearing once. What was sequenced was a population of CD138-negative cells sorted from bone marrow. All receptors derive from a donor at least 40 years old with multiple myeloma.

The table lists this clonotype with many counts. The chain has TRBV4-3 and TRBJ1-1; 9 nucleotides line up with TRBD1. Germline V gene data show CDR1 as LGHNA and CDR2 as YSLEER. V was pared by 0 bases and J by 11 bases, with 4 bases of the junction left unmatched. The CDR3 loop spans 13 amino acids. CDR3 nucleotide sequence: TGCGCCAGCAGCCAAGATGGGACAGGGTGGGCTTTCTTT. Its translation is CASSQDGTGWAFF.

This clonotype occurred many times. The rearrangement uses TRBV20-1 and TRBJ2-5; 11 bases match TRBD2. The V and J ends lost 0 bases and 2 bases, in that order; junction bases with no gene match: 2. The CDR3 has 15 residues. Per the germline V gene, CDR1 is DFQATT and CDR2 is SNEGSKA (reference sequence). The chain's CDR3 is CSARDRLAGQETQYF. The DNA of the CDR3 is TGCAGTGCTAGAGATAGACTAGCGGGACAAGAGACCCAGTACTTC.

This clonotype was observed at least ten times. The CDR3 protein is CASSRTGRLQPQHF. In nucleotides, the CDR3 is TGTGCCAGCAGTCGCACAGGGCGGTTGCAGCCCCAGCATTTT. The chain is built from TRBV27 and TRBJ1-5; tentatively, D is TRBD1 (6 bases). Trimming took off 5 bases at V and 7 bases at J, with 15 bases between the two ends. Germline CDR1 MNHEY, CDR2 SMNVEV (reference sequence). The CDR3 extends over 14 amino acids.

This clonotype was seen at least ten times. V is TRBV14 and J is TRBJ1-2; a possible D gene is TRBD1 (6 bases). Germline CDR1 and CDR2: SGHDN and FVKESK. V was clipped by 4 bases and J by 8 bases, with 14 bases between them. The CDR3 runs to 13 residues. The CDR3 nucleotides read TGTGCCAGCAGCCCCCGAAGGGACAACGGCTACACCTTC. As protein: CASSPRRDNGYTF.

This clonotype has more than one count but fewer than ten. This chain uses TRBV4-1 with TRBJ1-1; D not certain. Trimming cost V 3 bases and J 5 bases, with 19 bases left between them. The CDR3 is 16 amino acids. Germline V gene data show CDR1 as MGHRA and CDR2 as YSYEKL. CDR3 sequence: CASSHDPRDLRTEAFF. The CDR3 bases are TGCGCCAGCAGCCACGACCCGAGAGACCTGAGGACTGAAGCTTTCTTT.

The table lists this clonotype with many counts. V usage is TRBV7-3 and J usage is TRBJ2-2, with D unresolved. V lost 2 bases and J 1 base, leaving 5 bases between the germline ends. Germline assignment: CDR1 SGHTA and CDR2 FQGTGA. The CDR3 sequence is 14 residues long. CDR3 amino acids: CASSLYGNTGELFF. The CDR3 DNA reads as TGTGCCAGCAGCTTATACGGGAACACCGGGGAGCTGTTTTTT.

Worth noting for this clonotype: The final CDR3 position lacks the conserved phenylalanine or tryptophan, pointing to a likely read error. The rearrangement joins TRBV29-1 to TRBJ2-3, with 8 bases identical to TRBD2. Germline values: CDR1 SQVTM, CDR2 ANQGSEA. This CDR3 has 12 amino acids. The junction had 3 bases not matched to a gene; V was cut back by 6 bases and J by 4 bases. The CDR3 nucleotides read TGCAGCGTCGGGGGGGACCCAGATACGCAGTATCTT. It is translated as CSVGGDPDTQYL.

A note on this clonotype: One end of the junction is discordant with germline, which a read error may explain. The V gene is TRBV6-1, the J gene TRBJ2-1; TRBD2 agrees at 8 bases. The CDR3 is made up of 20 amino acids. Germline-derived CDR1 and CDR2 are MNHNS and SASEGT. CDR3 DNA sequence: TGTGCCAGCAGTTACTCGAGAACGGGGGTAGCGGGACCAGCCTACGATGAACAGTTCTTC. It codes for CASSYSRTGVAGPAYDEQFF.

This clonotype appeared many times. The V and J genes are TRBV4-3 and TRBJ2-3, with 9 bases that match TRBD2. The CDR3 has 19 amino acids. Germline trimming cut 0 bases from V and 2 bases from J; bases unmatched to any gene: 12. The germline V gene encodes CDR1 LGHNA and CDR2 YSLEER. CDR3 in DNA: TGCGCCAGCAGCCAAGAATTTGGGTCGGCGGGAGGGTTCACAGATACGCAGTATTTT. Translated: CASSQEFGSAGGFTDTQYF.

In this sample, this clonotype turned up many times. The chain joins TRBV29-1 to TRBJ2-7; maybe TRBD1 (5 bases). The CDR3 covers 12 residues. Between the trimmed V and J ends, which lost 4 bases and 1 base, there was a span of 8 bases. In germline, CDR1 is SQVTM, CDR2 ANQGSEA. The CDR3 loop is CSVGQTSYEQYF. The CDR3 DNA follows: TGCAGCGTTGGACAGACATCCTACGAGCAGTACTTC.